This entry lists 24 T cell receptor beta chains sequenced from one sample in a study of human T cells and chemical hapten exposure. TCRdb ran MiXCR on the RACE reads and lists one entry per CDR3 protein. Of 65,000 to 80,000 distinct CDR3 sequences listed, about a tenth are singletons. The sample's time point: patch test 1, 2 weeks after DPC sensitization. As for treatment: therapeutic diphenylcyclopropenone sensitization with weekly scalp DPC. Here the sequenced sample was whole blood, taken in connection with sensitization to the hapten diphenylcyclopropenone (DPC). These receptors all stem from a woman between 50 and 59 years old with alopecia areata. Some clones in this sample may be carry-over from other donors' samples.

CDR3 nucleotides: TGTGCCAGCAGGCCCTCGGGGCCTGAAGCTTTCTTT. As protein: CASRPSGPEAFF. V usage is TRBV14 and J usage is TRBJ1-1; D might be TRBD1 (5 bases). The length of the CDR3 is 12 residues. V was cut by 6 bases and J by 6 bases, with 11 bases left in between. Looked up from germline, CDR1 is SGHDN and CDR2 is FVKESK. Full variable domain (missing parts from reference TRBV14 and TRBJ1-1): EAGVTQFPSHSVIEKGQTVTLRCDPISGHDNLYWYRRVMGKEIKFLLHFVKESKQDESGMPNNRFLAERTGGTYSTLKVQPAELEDSGVYFCASRPSGPEAFFGQGTRLTVV.

This clonotype was observed a handful of times. The rearrangement joins TRBV18 to TRBJ2-3; perhaps TRBD1 as D (6 bases). V lost 5 bases, J lost 6 bases, and 12 bases lay in between. The CDR3 is 13 residues long. CDR1 KGHSH and CDR2 LQKENI come from the germline V gene. CDR3 sequence reads: CASSAGQRDTQYF. The CDR3, as DNA: TGTGCCAGCTCAGCTGGACAGCGGGATACGCAGTATTTT.

This clonotype was seen only a few times. The chain has TRBV7-3 and TRBJ2-1; no clear D gene. The CDR3 spans 13 residues. The germline CDR1 and CDR2 sequences are SGHTA and FQGTGA. V was trimmed by 5 bases and J by 15 bases, leaving 20 bases between them. The CDR3 DNA sequence: TGTGCCAGCAGCGAGACGGAGCGTCAAGTGGCGTTCTTC. This codes for CASSETERQVAFF.

Concerning this clonotype: A junction end diverges from the germline sequence, so it may reflect a read error. This chain links TRBV6-5 with TRBJ1-5, with D perhaps TRBD1 (6 bases). Per germline, CDR1 MNHEY and CDR2 SVGAGI. CDR3 length: 15 amino acids. CDR3 DNA: TGTGCCAGCAGTTCCACCCTACAGGGAAATCTGCCCCAGCATTTT. It encodes CASSSTLQGNLPQHF.

The sample holds many counts of this clonotype. J is TRBJ2-6 and V is TRBV10-2; D remains unclear. Trimming cost V 5 bases and J 5 bases, with 10 bases left between them. The CDR3 totals 14 residues. The germline CDR1 and CDR2 sequences are WSHSY and SAAADI. CDR3 region: CASSSGSRANVLTF. Written as DNA, the CDR3 is TGCGCCAGCAGTTCCGGATCCAGGGCCAACGTCCTGACTTTC.

V gene TRBV5-1 combines with J gene TRBJ2-3, with TRBD2 identical over 7 bases. Per germline, CDR1 SGHRS and CDR2 YFSETQ. V lost 3 bases, J lost 5 bases, and 15 bases stayed unmatched. The length of the CDR3 is 17 residues. CDR3 loop: CASSSERLARGVDTQYF. The CDR3, as DNA: TGCGCCAGCAGCTCAGAGAGACTAGCCCGAGGGGTAGATACGCAGTATTTT.

This clonotype occurred many times. The rearrangement joins TRBV12-3 or TRBV12-4 to TRBJ2-1; D is unclear. The CDR3 has 11 amino acids. Trimming cost V 11 bases and J 6 bases, with 11 bases left between them. CDR3 DNA: TGTGCCTCGAGTGTCGGCAATGAGCAGTTCTTC. It codes for CASSVGNEQFF.

The V call is TRBV5-1, the J call TRBJ2-1, with a tentative D call TRBD2 (5 bases). This CDR3 spans 15 amino acids. V shed 4 bases and J shed 8 bases, with 19 bases lying between them. The germline CDR1 and CDR2 sequences are SGHRS and YFSETQ. The CDR3 loop reads CASSLTPNGNDEQFF. In nucleotides, the CDR3 is TGCGCCAGCAGCCTAACCCCGAACGGGAACGATGAGCAGTTCTTC. Full variable domain (remainder filled in from reference TRBV5-1 and TRBJ2-1): KAGVTQTPRYLIKTRGQQVTLSCSPISGHRSVSWYQQTPGQGLQFLFEYFSETQRNKGNFPGRFSGRQFSNSRSEMNVSTLELGDSALYLCASSLTPNGNDEQFFGPGTRLTVL.

This chain links TRBV2 with TRBJ2-7, with D possibly matching TRBD2 (5 bases). Germline assignment: CDR1 SNHLY and CDR2 FYNNEI. V was clipped by 10 bases and J by 6 bases, with 13 bases between them. The CDR3 has 11 amino acids. The CDR3 bases are TGTGCCACCTCACGGGGTCCCGAGCAGTACTTC. Amino acid sequence: CATSRGPEQYF.

This clonotype was found many times. The J gene is TRBJ2-7, the V gene TRBV5-4; either TRBD1 or TRBD2 may supply D (6 bases each). The length of the CDR3 is 13 residues. V gave up 2 bases and J gave up 5 bases, with 11 bases separating them. Germline CDR1 SGHNT, CDR2 YYREEE (reference sequence). CDR3 loop: CASSFGGRDEQYF. DNA of the CDR3: TGTGCCAGCAGCTTCGGGGGCAGGGACGAGCAGTACTTC.

This clonotype occurred once. The V and J genes are TRBV3-1 and TRBJ2-1, with 14 bases identical to TRBD2. The V and J ends lost 3 bases and 9 bases, in that order; junction bases with no gene match: 4. The CDR3 is made up of 15 amino acids. CDR1 and CDR2 (germline): LGHDT, YNNKEL (reference sequence). CDR3 nucleotide sequence: TGTGCCAGCAGCCAGGGACTAGCGGGAGCCATTGAGCAGTTCTTC. Its protein product is CASSQGLAGAIEQFF.

This CDR3 is CASSANSQSRPQHF. The CDR3 nucleotides read TGTGCCAGCAGTGCAAACAGTCAATCAAGGCCCCAGCATTTT. The V gene is TRBV6-1, the J gene TRBJ1-5; D is ambiguous. V lost 4 bases and J 9 bases, leaving 16 bases between the germline ends. Per germline, CDR1 MNHNS and CDR2 SASEGT. The CDR3 extends over 14 amino acids.

The sample holds a few counts of this clonotype. This chain uses TRBV7-2 with TRBJ2-1; D gene ambiguous. The V end was cut by 6 bases, the J end by 8 bases, with 17 bases between. Germline V gene sequence: CDR1 SGHTA, CDR2 FQGNSA. The CDR3 consists of 14 residues. The CDR3 sequence: CASRLQTGNHEQFF. The CDR3 DNA sequence: TGTGCCAGCAGGCTTCAGACTGGGAACCATGAGCAGTTCTTC.

This clonotype showed up just a few times. This chain connects TRBV4-2 to TRBJ2-1; 8 positions match TRBD2. The V gene end was trimmed by 0 bases and the J gene end by 10 bases; junction bases not matched to a gene: 11. The CDR3 consists of 16 residues. From germline, CDR1 is LGHNA and CDR2 YNFKEQ. This CDR3 is CASSQDGGTSQYEQFF. CDR3 nucleotides: TGTGCCAGCAGCCAAGATGGTGGGACTAGTCAGTACGAGCAGTTCTTC.

This clonotype was detected a few times. This rearrangement joins TRBV9 to TRBJ2-5, with a possible D match to TRBD1 (7 bases). Germline V gene data show CDR1 as SGDLS and CDR2 as YYNGEE. With 7 bases removed from V and 5 bases from J, the gap between germline ends came to 18 bases. This CDR3 comprises 14 residues. The CDR3 DNA follows: TGTGCCAGCGCGGGGACACAGGGGTGCGAGACCCAGTACTTC. Amino acid sequence: CASAGTQGCETQYF.

This clonotype occurred a few times. The J gene is TRBJ2-7, the V gene TRBV4-3; 10 nucleotides line up with TRBD2. V lost 0 bases to trimming and J lost 0 bases; unmatched junction nucleotides: 2. This CDR3 is 16 amino acids long. Germline values: CDR1 LGHNA, CDR2 YSLEER. CDR3 protein: CASSQEPSGSSYEQYF. The CDR3 region has the DNA TGCGCCAGCAGCCAAGAGCCTAGCGGGAGCTCCTACGAGCAGTACTTC.

A few counts support this clonotype. V is TRBV9 and J is TRBJ2-1; the D is unclear. With 0 bases removed from V and 5 bases from J, the gap between germline ends came to 6 bases. Germline lookup yields CDR1 SGDLS and CDR2 YYNGEE. This CDR3 has 13 amino acids. This chain's CDR3 is CASSVVTDNEQFF. CDR3 nucleotide sequence: TGTGCCAGCAGCGTAGTAACTGACAATGAGCAGTTCTTC.

This clonotype was counted between two and nine times. The chain is built from TRBV20-1 and TRBJ2-1, with D possibly being TRBD2 (6 bases). Trimming took off 3 bases at V and 1 base at J, with 13 bases between the two ends. The CDR3 has 15 amino acids. The germline CDR1 and CDR2 sequences are DFQATT and SNEGSKA (reference sequence). The DNA for the CDR3 is TGCAGTGCTAGTCAGCGGGCGGGATCCTACAATGAGCAGTTCTTC. Amino acid sequence: CSASQRAGSYNEQFF.

This rearrangement joins TRBV5-4 to TRBJ2-5; D gene uncertain. The CDR3 extends over 12 amino acids. V was cut by 4 bases and J by 2 bases, with 6 bases left in between. Germline CDR1 is SGHNT and CDR2 is YYREEE (reference sequence). CDR3 sequence: CASSTEQETQYF. The CDR3 region has the DNA TGTGCCAGCAGCACGGAGCAAGAGACCCAGTACTTC.

This clonotype showed up just a few times. The chain couples TRBV30 to TRBJ1-1; D ambiguous. This CDR3 spans 13 amino acids. Trimming cost V 3 bases and J 1 base, with 9 bases left between them. The germline gives CDR1 GTSNPN, CDR2 SVGIG (reference sequence). The CDR3 DNA is TGTGCCTGGAGCCGGTCCCAGAACACTGAAGCTTTCTTT. Amino acid sequence: CAWSRSQNTEAFF.

This rearrangement joins TRBV14 to TRBJ1-5, with unresolved D. V shed 0 bases and J shed 8 bases, with 8 bases lying between them. Germline assignment: CDR1 SGHDN and CDR2 FVKESK. The CDR3 totals 13 residues. CDR3 in amino acids: CASSQDVGKPQHF. CDR3 nucleotide sequence: TGTGCCAGCAGCCAAGATGTCGGCAAGCCCCAGCATTTT. Variable domain in full (rest from reference TRBV14 and TRBJ1-5): EAGVTQFPSHSVIEKGQTVTLRCDPISGHDNLYWYRRVMGKEIKFLLHFVKESKQDESGMPNNRFLAERTGGTYSTLKVQPAELEDSGVYFCASSQDVGKPQHFGDGTRLSIL.

In the case of this clonotype: This may be a read error, as it is one base from a much larger clone. The genes are TRBV7-6 and TRBJ2-3; 8 nucleotides line up with TRBD1. With V trimmed by 5 bases and J by 13 bases, 8 bases remained unmatched. CDR1 SGHVS and CDR2 FNYEAQ come from the germline V gene. This CDR3 has 12 residues. In DNA form, the CDR3 reads TGTGCCAGCAGCCCACAGGGGGACACGGAGTATTTT. The encoded protein is CASSPQGDTEYF.

This clonotype has more than one count but fewer than ten. The chain couples TRBV7-2 to TRBJ2-3; either TRBD1 or TRBD2 may supply D (5 bases each). V was cut by 0 bases and J by 2 bases, with 9 bases left in between. This CDR3 spans 15 amino acids. From germline, CDR1 is SGHTA and CDR2 FQGNSA. Here the CDR3 DNA reads TGTGCCAGCAGCTTAGCAATGGGGACCACAGATACGCAGTATTTT. This encodes CASSLAMGTTDTQYF.

This clonotype was recorded many times. The rearrangement links TRBV29-1 to TRBJ1-3, with a weak D call TRBD1 (6 bases). The CDR3 spans 14 residues. Per the germline V gene, CDR1 is SQVTM and CDR2 is ANQGSEA. The V gene lost 0 bases and the J gene lost 4 bases, with 10 bases spanning the gap. The CDR3 here is CSVEDTGSGNTIYF. As DNA, the CDR3 is TGCAGCGTTGAAGATACAGGGTCGGGAAACACCATATATTTT.